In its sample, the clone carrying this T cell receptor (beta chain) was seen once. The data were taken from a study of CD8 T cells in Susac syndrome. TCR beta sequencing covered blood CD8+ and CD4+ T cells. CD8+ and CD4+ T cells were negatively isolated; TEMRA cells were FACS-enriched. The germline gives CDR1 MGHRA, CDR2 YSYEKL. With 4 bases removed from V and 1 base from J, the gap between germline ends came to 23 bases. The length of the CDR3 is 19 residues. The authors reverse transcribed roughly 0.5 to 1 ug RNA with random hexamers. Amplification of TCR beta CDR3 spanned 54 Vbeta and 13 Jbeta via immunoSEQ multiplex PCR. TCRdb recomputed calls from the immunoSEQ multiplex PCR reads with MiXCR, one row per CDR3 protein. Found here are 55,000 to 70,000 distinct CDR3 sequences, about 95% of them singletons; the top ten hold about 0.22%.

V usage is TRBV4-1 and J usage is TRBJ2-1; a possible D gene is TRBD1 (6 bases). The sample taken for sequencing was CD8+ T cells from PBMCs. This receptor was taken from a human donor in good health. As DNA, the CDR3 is TGCGCCAGCAGCCGAATCCATGCAGGGGCTAGTAAGTCCTACAATGAGCAGTTCTTC. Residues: CASSRIHAGASKSYNEQFF.